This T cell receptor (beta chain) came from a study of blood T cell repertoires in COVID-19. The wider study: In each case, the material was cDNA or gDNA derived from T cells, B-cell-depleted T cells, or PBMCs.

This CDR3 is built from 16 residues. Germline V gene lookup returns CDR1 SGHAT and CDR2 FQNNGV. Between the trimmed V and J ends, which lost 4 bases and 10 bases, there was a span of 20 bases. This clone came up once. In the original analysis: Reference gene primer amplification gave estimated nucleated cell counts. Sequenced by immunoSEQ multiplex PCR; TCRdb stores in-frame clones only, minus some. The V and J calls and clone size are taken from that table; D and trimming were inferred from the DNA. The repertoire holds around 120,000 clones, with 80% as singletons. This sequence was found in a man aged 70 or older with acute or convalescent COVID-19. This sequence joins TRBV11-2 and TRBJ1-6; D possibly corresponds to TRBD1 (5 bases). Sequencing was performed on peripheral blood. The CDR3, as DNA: TGTGCCAGCAGCTCCCTTGTGGAGGGACTAGGGTCACCCCTCCACTTT. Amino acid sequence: CASSSLVEGLGSPLHF. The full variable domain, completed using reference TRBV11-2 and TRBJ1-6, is EAGVAQSPRYKIIEKRQSVAFWCNPISGHATLYWYQQILGQGPKLLIQFQNNGVVDDSQLPKDRFSAERLKGVDSTLKIQPAKLEDSAVYLCASSSLVEGLGSPLHFGNGTRLTVT.